This T cell receptor (beta chain) derives from a study of cytomegalovirus exposure and HLA in healthy donors. Findings of the study overall: Usually a TCR sequence was rare, but some public TCRs were found in many donors. The study designated 150 to 200 TCR beta chains cytomegalovirus-associated. Later analysis suggested most CMV-associated TCR beta chains were HLA-restricted. Owing to their indistinguishability, certain V segments, notably TRBV6-2 and TRBV6-3, were excluded.

CDR3 length: 15 residues. Germline trimming cut 5 bases from V and 2 bases from J; bases unmatched to any gene: 6. Germline loops: CDR1 SGHAT, CDR2 FQNNGV. A multiplex PCR was run with 60 Vbeta primers and 13 Jbeta primers. Clones were sequenced by immunoSEQ multiplex PCR, and TCRdb holds only the in-frame ones, with some missing. The table includes 150,000 to 200,000 clones, over 75% detected once. As for this clone: Antigen: not known.

Source material: PBMCs. The receptor was isolated from a man over 45 in good health and CMV-seropositive. The V and J genes are TRBV11-2 and TRBJ1-2; 9 bases agree with TRBD1. The CDR3 sequence is CASSHSDRGNYGYTF. The CDR3 nucleotides are TGTGCCAGCAGCCATAGCGACAGGGGGAACTATGGCTACACCTTC.